This TCR beta chain was sequenced for a study of ipilimumab plus nivolumab after autologous stem cell transplantation. Study-level information: A median of about eight nivolumab and 5 ipilimumab doses were given. The DLBCL group included primary refractory and relapsed cases.

Profiling relied on immunoSEQ multiplex PCR, and the TCRdb table lists in-frame clones only, not all of them. The table has 84,000 or so clones, 83% seen once; the top ten hold more than 2%. Trimming removed 5 bases from V and 5 bases from J, with 12 bases in between. The germline gives CDR1 LGHNA, CDR2 YNFKEQ. This CDR3 comprises 13 residues. Patients received nivolumab 3 mg/kg at weeks 1, 4, 7, 10, then fortnightly to week 26. The sample here was PBMCs, taken in a trial of ipilimumab plus nivolumab as post-transplant consolidation. The receptor was isolated from a male donor with diffuse large B-cell lymphoma. The chain carries TRBV4-2 and TRBJ1-1; unclear D gene. The CDR3: CASSSTIPTEAFF. Here the CDR3 DNA reads TGTGCCAGCAGCAGCACTATACCGACTGAAGCTTTCTTT.